This paragraph reports one T cell receptor beta chain. Its antigen is not identified. This sample was taken from a study of OX40 agonist ivuxolimab in advanced cancers. General study points: Average numbers of expanded clones were greater in CD8+ T cells than in CD4+.

Using immunoSEQ multiplex PCR, the repertoire was profiled, and TCRdb retains in-frame clones only, with some absent. The data show 55,000 to 65,000 clones, approximately 92% seen once. The V end lost 4 bases, the J end lost 8 bases, and 15 bases lay between the germline ends. This CDR3 is built from 14 residues. The germline V gene encodes CDR1 MNHEY and CDR2 SMNVEV (reference sequence). The material was CD4+ or CD8+ T cells sorted from blood, obtained in a trial of the OX40 agonist ivuxolimab. This sequence joins TRBV27 and TRBJ2-1; D gene ambiguous. The source of this sequence is an adult with an advanced solid tumor such as melanoma, head and neck, liver or kidney cancer. The CDR3 coding sequence is TGTGCCAGCAGTTATACCGGAAGTCAGTATGAGCAGTTCTTC. This sequence encodes CASSYTGSQYEQFF.